This T cell receptor (beta chain) stems from a study of OX40 agonist ivuxolimab in advanced cancers. Study overall: Subjects had a mean age of about 61 years, with a range of 23 to 79; roughly 83% were male.

This CDR3 contains 16 residues. Repertoires were generated with immunoSEQ multiplex PCR, while TCRdb's copy carries only in-frame clones and drops some. The sample has 65,000 to 95,000 clones, approximately 86% seen once. V gene TRBV1 combines with J gene TRBJ2-3; the table's D gene call, TRBD2, was not cross checked with the DNA. TRBV1 is a recognized pseudogene. This clonotype originated in an adult with an advanced solid tumor such as melanoma, head and neck, liver or kidney cancer. Sequencing was performed on CD4+ or CD8+ T cells sorted from blood, taken in a trial of the OX40 agonist ivuxolimab. The CDR3, as DNA: TGCACCAGCAGCCAGCGACTAGCGGAAACTACAGATACGCAGTATTTT. It is translated as CTSSQRLAETTDTQYF.